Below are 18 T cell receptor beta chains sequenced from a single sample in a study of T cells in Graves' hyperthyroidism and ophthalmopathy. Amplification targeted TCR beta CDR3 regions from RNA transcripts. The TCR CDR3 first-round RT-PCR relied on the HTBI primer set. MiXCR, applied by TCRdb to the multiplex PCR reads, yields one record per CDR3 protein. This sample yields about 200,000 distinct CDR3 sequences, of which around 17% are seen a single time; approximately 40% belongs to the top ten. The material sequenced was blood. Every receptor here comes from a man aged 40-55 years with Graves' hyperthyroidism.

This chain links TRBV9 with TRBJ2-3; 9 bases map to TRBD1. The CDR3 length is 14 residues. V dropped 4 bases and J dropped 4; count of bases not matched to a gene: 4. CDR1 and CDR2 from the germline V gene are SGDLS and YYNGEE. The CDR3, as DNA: TGTGCCAGCAGCACACAGGGGGCCTCAGATACGCAGTATTTT. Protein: CASSTQGASDTQYF.

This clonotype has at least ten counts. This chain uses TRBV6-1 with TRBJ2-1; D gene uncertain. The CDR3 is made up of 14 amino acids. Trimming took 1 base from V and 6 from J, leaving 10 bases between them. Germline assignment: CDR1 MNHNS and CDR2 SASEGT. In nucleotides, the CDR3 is TGTGCCAGCAGTGAAGTGTTGCAAGTCAATGAGCAGTTCTTC. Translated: CASSEVLQVNEQFF.

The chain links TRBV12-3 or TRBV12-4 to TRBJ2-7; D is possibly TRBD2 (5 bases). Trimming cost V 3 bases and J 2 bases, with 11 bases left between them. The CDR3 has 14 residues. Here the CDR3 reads CASSFGGRTYEQYF. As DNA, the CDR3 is TGTGCCAGCAGTTTCGGAGGCAGAACCTACGAGCAGTACTTC.

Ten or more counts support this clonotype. The CDR3, as DNA: TGCAGCGTTGGGTACAATGAGCAGTTCTTC. Translated, it gives CSVGYNEQFF. The V call is TRBV29-1, the J call TRBJ2-1; no definite D call. Germline assignment: CDR1 SQVTM and CDR2 ANQGSEA. This CDR3 is built from 10 residues. V lost 4 bases and J 4 bases, leaving 2 bases between the germline ends.

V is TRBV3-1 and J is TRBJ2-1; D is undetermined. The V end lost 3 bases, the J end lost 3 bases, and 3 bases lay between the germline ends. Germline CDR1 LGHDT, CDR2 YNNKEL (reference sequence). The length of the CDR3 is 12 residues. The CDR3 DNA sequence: TGTGCCAGCAGCCATAACTACAATGAGCAGTTCTTC. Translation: CASSHNYNEQFF.

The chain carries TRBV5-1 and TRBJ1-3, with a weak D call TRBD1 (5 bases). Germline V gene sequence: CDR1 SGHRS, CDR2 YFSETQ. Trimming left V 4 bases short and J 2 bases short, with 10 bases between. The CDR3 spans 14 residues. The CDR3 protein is CASSPGGAGNTIYF. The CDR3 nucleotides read TGCGCCAGCAGCCCGGGAGGGGCTGGAAACACCATATATTTT.

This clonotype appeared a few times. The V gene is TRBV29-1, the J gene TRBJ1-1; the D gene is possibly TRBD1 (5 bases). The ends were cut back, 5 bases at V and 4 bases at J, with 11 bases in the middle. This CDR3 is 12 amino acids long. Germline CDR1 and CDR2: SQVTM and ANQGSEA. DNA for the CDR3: TGCAGCGTTCCTTTGGGGGGCACTGAAGCTTTCTTT. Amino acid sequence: CSVPLGGTEAFF.

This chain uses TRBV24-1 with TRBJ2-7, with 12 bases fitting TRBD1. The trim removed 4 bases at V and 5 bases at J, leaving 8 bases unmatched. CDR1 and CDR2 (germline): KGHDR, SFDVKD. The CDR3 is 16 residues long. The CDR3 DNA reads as TGTGCCACCAGTGAAGCCGGGACAGGGGGCATCCACGAGCAGTACTTC. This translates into CATSEAGTGGIHEQYF.

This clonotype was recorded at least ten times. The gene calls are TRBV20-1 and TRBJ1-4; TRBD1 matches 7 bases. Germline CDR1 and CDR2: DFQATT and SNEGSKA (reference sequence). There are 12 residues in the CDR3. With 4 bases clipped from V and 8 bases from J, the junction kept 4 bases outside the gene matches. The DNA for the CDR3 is TGCAGTGCTACCGGGACAGAGGAAAAACTGTTTTTT. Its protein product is CSATGTEEKLFF.

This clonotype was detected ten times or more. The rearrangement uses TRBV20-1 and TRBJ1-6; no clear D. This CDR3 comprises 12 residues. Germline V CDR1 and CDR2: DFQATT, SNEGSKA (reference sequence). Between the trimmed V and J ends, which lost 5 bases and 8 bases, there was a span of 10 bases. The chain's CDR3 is CSAPRGDSPLHF. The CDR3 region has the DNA TGCAGTGCTCCCCGCGGGGATTCACCCCTCCACTTT.

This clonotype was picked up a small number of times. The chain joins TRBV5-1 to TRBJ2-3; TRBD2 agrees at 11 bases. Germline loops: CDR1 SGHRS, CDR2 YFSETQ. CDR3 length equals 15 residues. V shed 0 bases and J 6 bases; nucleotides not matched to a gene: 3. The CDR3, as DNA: TGCGCCAGCAGCTTGGAGGCTAGCGGGGGGGATACGCAGTATTTT. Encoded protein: CASSLEASGGDTQYF.

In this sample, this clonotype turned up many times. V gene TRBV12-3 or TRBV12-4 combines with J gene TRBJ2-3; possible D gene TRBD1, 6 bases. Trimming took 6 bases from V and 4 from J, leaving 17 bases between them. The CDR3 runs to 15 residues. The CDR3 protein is CASRPGAGVADTQYF. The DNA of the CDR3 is TGTGCCAGCAGGCCAGGGGCTGGGGTGGCAGATACGCAGTATTTT.

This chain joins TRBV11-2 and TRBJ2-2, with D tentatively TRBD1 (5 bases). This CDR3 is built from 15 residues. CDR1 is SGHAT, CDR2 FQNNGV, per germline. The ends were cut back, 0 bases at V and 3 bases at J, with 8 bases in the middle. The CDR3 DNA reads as TGTGCCAGCAGCTTAGATCAGGGATACACCGGGGAGCTGTTTTTT. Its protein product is CASSLDQGYTGELFF.

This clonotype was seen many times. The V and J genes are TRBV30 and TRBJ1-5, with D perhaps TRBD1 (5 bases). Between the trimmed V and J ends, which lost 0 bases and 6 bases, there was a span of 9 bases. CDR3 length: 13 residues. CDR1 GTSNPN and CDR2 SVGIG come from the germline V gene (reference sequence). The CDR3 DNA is TGTGCCTGGAGTGTCGCACAGGTTCAGCCCCAGCATTTT. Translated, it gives CAWSVAQVQPQHF.

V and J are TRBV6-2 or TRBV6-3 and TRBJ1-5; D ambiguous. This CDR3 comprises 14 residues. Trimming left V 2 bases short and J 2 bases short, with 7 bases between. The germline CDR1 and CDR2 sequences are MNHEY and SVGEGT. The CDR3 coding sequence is TGTGCCAGCAGTTACCACCGGGGCAATCAGCCCCAGCATTTT. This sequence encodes CASSYHRGNQPQHF.

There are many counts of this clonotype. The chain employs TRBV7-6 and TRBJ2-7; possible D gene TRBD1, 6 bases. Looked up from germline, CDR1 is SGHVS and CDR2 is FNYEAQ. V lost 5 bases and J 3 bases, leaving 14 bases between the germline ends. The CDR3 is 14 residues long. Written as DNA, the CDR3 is TGTGCCAGCAGCGCGGACAGAACCGTCTACGAGCAGTACTTC. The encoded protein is CASSADRTVYEQYF.

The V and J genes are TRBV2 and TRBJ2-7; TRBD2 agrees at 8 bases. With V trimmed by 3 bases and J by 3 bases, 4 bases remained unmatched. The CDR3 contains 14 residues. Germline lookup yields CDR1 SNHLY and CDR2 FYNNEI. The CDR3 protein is CASSDGAGGYEQYF. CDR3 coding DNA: TGTGCCAGCAGTGATGGGGCGGGGGGCTACGAGCAGTACTTC. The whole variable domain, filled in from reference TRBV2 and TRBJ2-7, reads EPEVTQTPSHQVTQMGQEVILRCVPISNHLYFYWYRQILGQKVEFLVSFYNNEISEKSEIFDDQFSVERPDGSNFTLKIRSTKLEDSAMYFCASSDGAGGYEQYFGPGTRLTVT.

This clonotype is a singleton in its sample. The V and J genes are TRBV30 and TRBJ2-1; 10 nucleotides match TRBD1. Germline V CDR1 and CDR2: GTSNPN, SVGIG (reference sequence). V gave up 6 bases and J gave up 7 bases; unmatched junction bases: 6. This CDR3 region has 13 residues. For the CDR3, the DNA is TGTGCCTGTCGACAGGGGGCGCGAAATGAGCAGTTCTTC. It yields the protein CACRQGARNEQFF.